The clone carrying this T cell receptor beta chain was seen once. Its antigen is as yet unknown. This table comes from immunoSEQ multiplex PCR, and its TCRdb copy is limited to in-frame clones, with some not included. Of 20,000 to 25,000 clones in the sample, roughly 84% were seen once. This entry belongs to a study of OX40 agonist ivuxolimab in advanced cancers. Study-level information: From roughly 20 to 85 years was the age range, with a mean of about 56 years, and over 70% were male. Of the participants, 40% had some prior anti-PD-1, anti-PD-L1 or anti-CTLA-4 therapy, which was allowed. Study-wide results and caveats: More expanded clones were seen, on average, in CD8+ T cells than in CD4+.

Germline V lookup: CDR1 LNHDA, CDR2 SQIVND (reference sequence). This CDR3 comprises 12 residues. V was clipped by 9 bases and J by 7 bases; unmatched bases: 5. The clonotype originates from an adult with an advanced solid tumor such as melanoma, head and neck, liver or kidney cancer. Source: CD4+ or CD8+ T cells sorted from blood, taken in a trial of the OX40 agonist ivuxolimab. V usage is TRBV19 and J usage is TRBJ2-1; 8 nucleotides line up with TRBD1. This CDR3 reads CASGQGKNEQFF. CDR3 in DNA: TGTGCCAGCGGACAGGGAAAAAATGAGCAGTTCTTC.